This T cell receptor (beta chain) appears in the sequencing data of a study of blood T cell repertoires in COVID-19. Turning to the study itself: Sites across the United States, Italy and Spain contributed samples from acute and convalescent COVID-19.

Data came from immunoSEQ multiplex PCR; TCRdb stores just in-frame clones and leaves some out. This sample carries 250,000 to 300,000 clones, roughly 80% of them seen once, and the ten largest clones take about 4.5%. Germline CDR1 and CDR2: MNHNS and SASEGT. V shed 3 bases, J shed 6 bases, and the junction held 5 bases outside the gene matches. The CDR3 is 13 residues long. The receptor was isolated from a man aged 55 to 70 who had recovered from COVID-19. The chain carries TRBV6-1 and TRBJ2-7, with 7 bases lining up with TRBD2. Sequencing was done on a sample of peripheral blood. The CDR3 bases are TGTGCCAGCAGTGATGCGGGAGCCCGCGAGCAGTACTTC. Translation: CASSDAGAREQYF.